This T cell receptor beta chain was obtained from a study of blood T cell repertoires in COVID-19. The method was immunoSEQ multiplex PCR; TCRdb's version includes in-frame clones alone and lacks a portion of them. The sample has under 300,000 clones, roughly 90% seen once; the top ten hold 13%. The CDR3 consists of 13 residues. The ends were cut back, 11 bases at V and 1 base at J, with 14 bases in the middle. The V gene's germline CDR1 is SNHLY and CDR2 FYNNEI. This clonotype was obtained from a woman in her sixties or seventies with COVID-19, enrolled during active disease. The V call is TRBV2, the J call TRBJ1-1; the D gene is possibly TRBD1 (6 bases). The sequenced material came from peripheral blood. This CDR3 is CAGTRDKNTEAFF. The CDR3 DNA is TGTGCCGGAACCCGGGACAAGAACACTGAAGCTTTCTTT.